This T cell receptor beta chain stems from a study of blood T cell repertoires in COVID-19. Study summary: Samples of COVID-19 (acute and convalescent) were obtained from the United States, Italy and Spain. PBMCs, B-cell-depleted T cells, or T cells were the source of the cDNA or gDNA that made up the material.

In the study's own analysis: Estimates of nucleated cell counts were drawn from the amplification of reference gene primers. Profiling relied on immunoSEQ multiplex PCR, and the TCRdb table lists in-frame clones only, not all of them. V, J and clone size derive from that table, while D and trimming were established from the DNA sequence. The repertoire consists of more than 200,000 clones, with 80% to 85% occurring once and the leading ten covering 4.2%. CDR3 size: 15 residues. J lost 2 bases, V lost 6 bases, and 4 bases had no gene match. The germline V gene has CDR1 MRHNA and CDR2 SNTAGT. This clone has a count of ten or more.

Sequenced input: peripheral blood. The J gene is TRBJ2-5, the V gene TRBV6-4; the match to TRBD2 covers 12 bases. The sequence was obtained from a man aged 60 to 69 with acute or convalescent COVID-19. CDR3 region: CASSRLAGAQETQYF. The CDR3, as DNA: TGTGCCAGCAGCCGACTAGCGGGGGCTCAAGAGACCCAGTACTTC.